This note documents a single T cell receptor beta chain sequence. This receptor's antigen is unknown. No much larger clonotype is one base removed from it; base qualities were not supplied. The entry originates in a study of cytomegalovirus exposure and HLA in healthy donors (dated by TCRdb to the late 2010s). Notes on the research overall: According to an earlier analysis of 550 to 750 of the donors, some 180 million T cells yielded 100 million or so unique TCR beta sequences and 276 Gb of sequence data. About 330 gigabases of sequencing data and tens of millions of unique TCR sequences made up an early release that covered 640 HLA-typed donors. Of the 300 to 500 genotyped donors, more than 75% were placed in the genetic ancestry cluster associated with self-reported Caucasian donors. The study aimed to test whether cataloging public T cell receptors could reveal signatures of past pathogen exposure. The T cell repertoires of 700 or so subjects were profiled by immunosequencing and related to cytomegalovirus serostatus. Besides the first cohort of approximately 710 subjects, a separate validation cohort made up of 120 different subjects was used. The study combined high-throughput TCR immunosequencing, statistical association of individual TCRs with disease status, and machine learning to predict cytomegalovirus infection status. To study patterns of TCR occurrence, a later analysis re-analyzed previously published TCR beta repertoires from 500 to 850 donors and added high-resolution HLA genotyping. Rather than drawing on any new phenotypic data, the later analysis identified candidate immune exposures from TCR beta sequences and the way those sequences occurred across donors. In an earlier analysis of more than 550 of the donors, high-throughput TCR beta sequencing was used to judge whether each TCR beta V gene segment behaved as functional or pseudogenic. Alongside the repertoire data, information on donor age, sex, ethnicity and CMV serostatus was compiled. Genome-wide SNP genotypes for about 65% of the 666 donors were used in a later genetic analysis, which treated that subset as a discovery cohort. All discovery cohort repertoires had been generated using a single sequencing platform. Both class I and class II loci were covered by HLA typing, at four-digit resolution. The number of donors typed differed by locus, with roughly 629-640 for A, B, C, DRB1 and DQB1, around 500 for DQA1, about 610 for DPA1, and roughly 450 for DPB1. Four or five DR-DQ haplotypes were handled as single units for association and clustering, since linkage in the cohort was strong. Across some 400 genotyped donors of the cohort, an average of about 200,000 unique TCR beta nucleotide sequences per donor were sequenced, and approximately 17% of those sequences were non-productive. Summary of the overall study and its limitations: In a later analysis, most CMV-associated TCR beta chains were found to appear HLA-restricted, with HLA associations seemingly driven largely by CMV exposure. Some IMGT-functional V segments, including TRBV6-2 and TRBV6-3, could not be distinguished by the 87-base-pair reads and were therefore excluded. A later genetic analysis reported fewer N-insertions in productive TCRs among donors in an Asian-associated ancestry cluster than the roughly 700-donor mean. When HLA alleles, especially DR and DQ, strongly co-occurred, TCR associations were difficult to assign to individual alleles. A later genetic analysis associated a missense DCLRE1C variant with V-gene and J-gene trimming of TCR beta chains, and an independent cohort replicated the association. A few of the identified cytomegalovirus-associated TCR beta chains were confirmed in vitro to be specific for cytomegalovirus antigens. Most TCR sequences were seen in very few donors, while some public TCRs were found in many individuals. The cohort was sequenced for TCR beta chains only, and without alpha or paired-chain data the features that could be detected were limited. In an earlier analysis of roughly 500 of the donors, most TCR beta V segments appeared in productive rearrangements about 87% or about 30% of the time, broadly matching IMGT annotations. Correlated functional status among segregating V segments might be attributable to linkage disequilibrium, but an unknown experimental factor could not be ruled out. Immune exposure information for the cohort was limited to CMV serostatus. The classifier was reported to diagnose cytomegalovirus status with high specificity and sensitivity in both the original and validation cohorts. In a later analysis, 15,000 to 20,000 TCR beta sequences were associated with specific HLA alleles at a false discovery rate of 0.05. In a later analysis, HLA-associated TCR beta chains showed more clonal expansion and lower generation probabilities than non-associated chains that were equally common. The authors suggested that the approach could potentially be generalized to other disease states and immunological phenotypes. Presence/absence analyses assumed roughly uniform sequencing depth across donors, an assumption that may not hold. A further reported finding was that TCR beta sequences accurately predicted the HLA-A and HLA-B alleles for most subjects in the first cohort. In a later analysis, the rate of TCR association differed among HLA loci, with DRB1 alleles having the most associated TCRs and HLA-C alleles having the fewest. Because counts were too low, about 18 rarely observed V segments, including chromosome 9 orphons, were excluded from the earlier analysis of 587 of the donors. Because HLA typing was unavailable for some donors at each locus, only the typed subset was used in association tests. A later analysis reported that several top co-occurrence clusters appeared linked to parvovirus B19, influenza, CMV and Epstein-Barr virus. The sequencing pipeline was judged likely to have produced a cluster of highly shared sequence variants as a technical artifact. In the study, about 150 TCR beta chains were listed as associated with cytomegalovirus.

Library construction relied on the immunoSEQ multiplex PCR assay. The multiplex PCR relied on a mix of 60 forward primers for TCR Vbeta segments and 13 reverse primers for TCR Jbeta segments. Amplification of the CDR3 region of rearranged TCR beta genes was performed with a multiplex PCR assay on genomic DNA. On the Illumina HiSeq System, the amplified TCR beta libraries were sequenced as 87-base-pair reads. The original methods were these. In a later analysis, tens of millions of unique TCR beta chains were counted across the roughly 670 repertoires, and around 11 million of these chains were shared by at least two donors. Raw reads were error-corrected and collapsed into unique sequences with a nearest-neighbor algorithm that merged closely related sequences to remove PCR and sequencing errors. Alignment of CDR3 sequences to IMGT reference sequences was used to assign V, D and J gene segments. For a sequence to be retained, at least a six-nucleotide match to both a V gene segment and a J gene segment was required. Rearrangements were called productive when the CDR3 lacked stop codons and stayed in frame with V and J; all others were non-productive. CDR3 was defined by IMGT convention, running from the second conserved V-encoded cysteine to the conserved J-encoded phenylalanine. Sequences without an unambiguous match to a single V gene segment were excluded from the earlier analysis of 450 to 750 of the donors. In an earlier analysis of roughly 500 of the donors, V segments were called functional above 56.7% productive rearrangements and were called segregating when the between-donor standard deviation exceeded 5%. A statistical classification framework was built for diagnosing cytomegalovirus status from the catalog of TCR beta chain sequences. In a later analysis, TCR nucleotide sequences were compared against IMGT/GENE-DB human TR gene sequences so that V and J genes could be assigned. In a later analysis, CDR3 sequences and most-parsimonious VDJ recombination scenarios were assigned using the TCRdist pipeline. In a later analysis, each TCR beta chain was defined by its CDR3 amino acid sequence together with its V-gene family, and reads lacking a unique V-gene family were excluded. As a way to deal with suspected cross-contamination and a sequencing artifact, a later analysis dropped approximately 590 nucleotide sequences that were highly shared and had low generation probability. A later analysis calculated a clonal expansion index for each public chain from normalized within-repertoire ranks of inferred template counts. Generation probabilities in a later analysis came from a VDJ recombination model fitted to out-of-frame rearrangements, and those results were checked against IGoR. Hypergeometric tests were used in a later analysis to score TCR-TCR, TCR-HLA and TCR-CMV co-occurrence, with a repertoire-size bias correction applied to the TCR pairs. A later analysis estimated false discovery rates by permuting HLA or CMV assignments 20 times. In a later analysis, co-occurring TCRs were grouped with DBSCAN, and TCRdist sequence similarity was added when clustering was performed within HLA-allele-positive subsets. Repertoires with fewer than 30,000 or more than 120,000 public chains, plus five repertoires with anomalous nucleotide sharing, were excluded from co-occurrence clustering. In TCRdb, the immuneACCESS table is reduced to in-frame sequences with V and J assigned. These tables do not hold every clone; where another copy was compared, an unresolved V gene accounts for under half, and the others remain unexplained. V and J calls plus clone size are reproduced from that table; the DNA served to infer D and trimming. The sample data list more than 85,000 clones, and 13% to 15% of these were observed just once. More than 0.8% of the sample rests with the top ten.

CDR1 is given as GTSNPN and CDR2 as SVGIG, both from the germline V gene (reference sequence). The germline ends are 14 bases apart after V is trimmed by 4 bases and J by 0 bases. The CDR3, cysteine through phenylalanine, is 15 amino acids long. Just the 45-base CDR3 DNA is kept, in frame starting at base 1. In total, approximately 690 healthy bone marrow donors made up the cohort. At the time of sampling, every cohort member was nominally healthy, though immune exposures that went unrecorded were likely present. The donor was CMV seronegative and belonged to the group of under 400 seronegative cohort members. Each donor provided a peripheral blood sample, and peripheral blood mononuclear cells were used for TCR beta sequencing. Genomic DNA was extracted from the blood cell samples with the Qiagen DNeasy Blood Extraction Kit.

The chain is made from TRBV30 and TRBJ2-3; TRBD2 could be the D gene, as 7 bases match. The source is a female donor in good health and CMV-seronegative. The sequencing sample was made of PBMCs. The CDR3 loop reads CAWNGGARSTDTQYF. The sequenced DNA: TGTGCCTGGAATGGGGGGGCGCGCAGCACAGATACGCAGTATTTT.